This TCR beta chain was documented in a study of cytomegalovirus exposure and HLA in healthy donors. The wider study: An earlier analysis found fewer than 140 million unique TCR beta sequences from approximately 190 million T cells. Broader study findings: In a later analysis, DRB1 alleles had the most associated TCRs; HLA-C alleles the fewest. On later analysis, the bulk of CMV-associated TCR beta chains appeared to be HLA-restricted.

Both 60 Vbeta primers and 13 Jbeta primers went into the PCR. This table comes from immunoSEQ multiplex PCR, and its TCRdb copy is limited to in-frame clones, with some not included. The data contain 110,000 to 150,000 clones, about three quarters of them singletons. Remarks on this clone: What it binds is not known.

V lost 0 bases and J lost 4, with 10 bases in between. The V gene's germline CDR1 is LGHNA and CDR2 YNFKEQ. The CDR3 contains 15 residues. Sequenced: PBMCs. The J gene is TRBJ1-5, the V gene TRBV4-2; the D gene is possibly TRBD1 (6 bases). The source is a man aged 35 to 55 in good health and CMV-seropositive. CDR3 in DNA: TGTGCCAGCAGCCAAGAGTGGCAGGGGAATCAGCCCCAGCATTTT. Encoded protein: CASSQEWQGNQPQHF.